This TCR beta chain was retrieved from a study of cytomegalovirus exposure and HLA in healthy donors. Overall study context: The 100 million to 140 million unique TCR beta sequences, from around 200 million T cells, were found by an earlier analysis.

Losses at the gene ends were 4 bases for V and 5 bases for J; bases not matched to a gene: 5. The CDR3 extends over 15 amino acids. The V gene's germline CDR1 is MNHEY and CDR2 SMNVEV (reference sequence). The PCR ran on 60 Vbeta and 13 Jbeta primers. This table comes from immunoSEQ multiplex PCR, and its TCRdb copy is limited to in-frame clones, with some not included. The sample lists about 140,000 clones, around 80% occurring once. This receptor was identified in a woman in her forties or fifties in good health and CMV-seropositive. The chain links TRBV27 to TRBJ2-5, with TRBD2 matching over 12 bases. The sample taken for sequencing was PBMCs. The CDR3 is CASSSTGLAGETQYF. CDR3 bases: TGTGCCAGCAGTTCGACGGGACTAGCGGGCGAGACCCAGTACTTC.